These 24 T cell receptor beta chains were all obtained from the same sample, sequenced in a study of blood T cell repertoires in COVID-19. Data came from immunoSEQ multiplex PCR; TCRdb stores just in-frame clones and leaves some out. This sample has about 200,000 clones, with roughly 90% found just once. Sequenced: peripheral blood. The source of these receptors is a young man with active or convalescent COVID-19.

The genes are TRBV9 and TRBJ2-2; 9 bases align to TRBD1. V trimming: 6 bases; J trimming: 0 bases; junction bases outside the gene matches: 6. This CDR3 contains 16 residues. CDR1 SGDLS and CDR2 YYNGEE come from the germline V gene. CDR3 protein: CASNRDREANTGELFF. DNA for the CDR3: TGTGCCAGCAACCGGGACAGGGAGGCGAACACCGGGGAGCTGTTTTTT.

This clone has a handful of counts. The V gene is TRBV19, the J gene TRBJ2-1; TRBD1 matches 11 bases. CDR3 length equals 13 residues. CDR1 LNHDA and CDR2 SQIVND come from the germline V gene (reference sequence). The V segment lost 5 bases and the J segment 10 bases; nucleotides outside the gene matches: 4. The CDR3 spells CASSPGTGGEQFF. Here the CDR3 DNA reads TGTGCCAGTAGTCCTGGGACAGGGGGAGAGCAGTTCTTC. Full variable domain (rest looked up from reference TRBV19 and TRBJ2-1): DGGITQSPKYLFRKEGQNVTLSCEQNLNHDAMYWYRQDPGQGLRLIYYSQIVNDFQKGDIAEGYSVSREKKESFPLTVTSAQKNPTAFYLCASSPGTGGEQFFGPGTRLTVL.

The CDR3: CASSYDTRYEQYF. CDR3 bases: TGTGCCAGCAGTTACGACACCCGCTACGAGCAGTACTTC. V usage is TRBV6-6 and J usage is TRBJ2-7; no reliable D call. The CDR3 is made up of 13 amino acids. V was cut by 2 bases and J by 3 bases, with 8 bases left in between. Germline-derived CDR1 and CDR2 are MNHNY and SVGAGI (reference sequence).

This chain links TRBV19 with TRBJ1-5, with D perhaps matching TRBD1 (6 bases). Between the trimmed V and J ends, which lost 3 bases and 2 bases, there was a span of 11 bases. The CDR3 contains 15 residues. CDR1 LNHDA and CDR2 SQIVND come from the germline V gene (reference sequence). The CDR3 is CASSITGTGNQPQHF. In DNA form, the CDR3 reads TGTGCCAGTAGTATCACAGGGACGGGCAATCAGCCCCAGCATTTT. Variable domain in full (rest from reference TRBV19 and TRBJ1-5): DGGITQSPKYLFRKEGQNVTLSCEQNLNHDAMYWYRQDPGQGLRLIYYSQIVNDFQKGDIAEGYSVSREKKESFPLTVTSAQKNPTAFYLCASSITGTGNQPQHFGDGTRLSIL.

The V and J genes are TRBV5-4 and TRBJ2-1; 9 bases agree with TRBD1. The CDR3 has 15 amino acids. The ends lost 4 bases at V and 5 bases at J; junction bases unmatched: 7. Germline V lookup: CDR1 SGHNT, CDR2 YYREEE (reference sequence). This CDR3 is CASSKDRGVHNEQFF. In DNA, the CDR3 is TGTGCCAGCAGCAAAGACAGGGGGGTGCACAATGAGCAGTTCTTC.

A single count supports this clone. This sequence joins TRBV19 and TRBJ2-5, with TRBD1 matching over 7 bases. This CDR3 spans 15 amino acids. V was clipped by 6 bases and J by 4 bases; unmatched bases: 11. Looked up from germline, CDR1 is LNHDA and CDR2 is SQIVND (reference sequence). The CDR3, as DNA: TGTGCCAGTAGCGTCCAGTCGGGGACAGTAGAGACCCAGTACTTC. Amino acids: CASSVQSGTVETQYF. Variable domain in full (rest from reference TRBV19 and TRBJ2-5): DGGITQSPKYLFRKEGQNVTLSCEQNLNHDAMYWYRQDPGQGLRLIYYSQIVNDFQKGDIAEGYSVSREKKESFPLTVTSAQKNPTAFYLCASSVQSGTVETQYFGPGTRLLVL.

The V and J genes are TRBV7-3 and TRBJ1-1; TRBD1 matches at 8 bases. Per germline, CDR1 SGHTA and CDR2 FQGTGA. The trim removed 5 bases at V and 7 bases at J, leaving 6 bases unmatched. The CDR3 contains 13 residues. The CDR3: CASSLGQGDEAFF. The CDR3 nucleotides are TGTGCCAGCAGCCTCGGACAGGGAGATGAAGCTTTCTTT.

The chain is built from TRBV7-9 and TRBJ1-1; D perhaps matches TRBD1 (5 bases). The CDR3 has 18 amino acids. The germline V gene encodes CDR1 SEHNR and CDR2 FQNEAQ (reference sequence). The V end was cut by 6 bases, the J end by 4 bases, with 27 bases between. This CDR3 is CASSLPIGRGSYGTEAFF. CDR3 coding DNA: TGTGCCAGCAGTCTGCCTATAGGTAGGGGTTCGTATGGCACTGAAGCTTTCTTT.

The chain employs TRBV2 and TRBJ1-6, with D perhaps matching TRBD1 (6 bases). In germline, CDR1 is SNHLY, CDR2 FYNNEI. V lost 4 bases and J lost 5, with 12 bases in between. This CDR3 comprises 15 residues. CDR3 region: CASSVGRGDNSPLHF. DNA for the CDR3: TGTGCCAGCAGTGTGGGCAGGGGCGATAATTCACCCCTCCACTTT.

This clone was seen only once. The genes are TRBV6-5 and TRBJ2-7, with TRBD1 identical over 7 bases. V dropped 7 bases and J dropped 2; count of bases not matched to a gene: 8. The CDR3 consists of 14 residues. The germline V gene encodes CDR1 MNHEY and CDR2 SVGAGI. The CDR3 is CASMLTGRAYEQYF. The CDR3 DNA reads as TGTGCCAGCATGCTGACAGGGAGAGCCTACGAGCAGTACTTC.

Written as DNA, the CDR3 is TGCAGTGCTAGTTTGCCAGGGGGTCAGCCCCAGCATTTT. The encoded protein is CSASLPGGQPQHF. The rearrangement uses TRBV20-1 and TRBJ1-5, with 7 bases aligning to TRBD1. The CDR3 contains 13 residues. The germline CDR1 and CDR2 sequences are DFQATT and SNEGSKA (reference sequence). V was pared by 3 bases and J by 6 bases, with 5 bases of the junction left unmatched.

This clone was recorded only once. V gene TRBV6-2 or TRBV6-3 combines with J gene TRBJ2-1; D is undetermined. This CDR3 spans 11 amino acids. Trimming removed 5 bases at V and 10 bases at J, with 9 bases between. The germline gives CDR1 MNHEY, CDR2 SVGEGT. The CDR3 is CASSRHDEQFF. The DNA of the CDR3 is TGTGCCAGCAGTCGACATGACGAGCAGTTCTTC.

The rearrangement links TRBV9 to TRBJ2-3; 8 bases match TRBD2. This CDR3 spans 15 amino acids. V shed 4 bases and J 2 bases; nucleotides not matched to a gene: 6. CDR1 and CDR2 (germline): SGDLS, YYNGEE. The CDR3 here is CASSPRTSSTDTQYF. The CDR3 nucleotides are TGTGCCAGCAGCCCCAGGACTAGCTCCACAGATACGCAGTATTTT.

The rearrangement joins TRBV7-6 to TRBJ2-1, with 11 bases matching TRBD2. Germline trimming cut 5 bases from V and 5 bases from J; bases unmatched to any gene: 11. The CDR3 spans 17 residues. From germline, CDR1 is SGHVS and CDR2 FNYEAQ. CDR3 loop: CASSPPSTSGANNEQFF. CDR3 nucleotide sequence: TGTGCCAGCAGCCCACCATCGACTAGCGGGGCGAACAATGAGCAGTTCTTC.

The chain joins TRBV18 to TRBJ2-7, with D perhaps matching TRBD2 (5 bases). The V gene's germline CDR1 is KGHSH and CDR2 LQKENI. V dropped 2 bases and J dropped 2 bases, with 10 bases sitting between them. The CDR3 covers 14 residues. CDR3 DNA: TGTGCCAGCTCACCAGACCTAGCCCCCTACGAGCAGTACTTC. This sequence encodes CASSPDLAPYEQYF. The entire variable domain, with the rest obtained from reference TRBV18 and TRBJ2-7, is as follows: NAGVMQNPRHLVRRRGQEARLRCSPMKGHSHVYWYRQLPEEGLKFMVYLQKENIIDESGMPKERFSAEFPKEGPSILRIQQVVRGDSAAYFCASSPDLAPYEQYFGPGTRLTVT.

This rearrangement joins TRBV9 to TRBJ2-3, with a tentative D call TRBD1 (5 bases). Trimming removed 6 bases from V and 4 bases from J, with 15 bases in between. Germline V gene sequence: CDR1 SGDLS, CDR2 YYNGEE. The CDR3 totals 14 residues. The CDR3 here is CASNKNSGSDTQYF. CDR3 DNA: TGTGCCAGCAACAAAAACTCAGGGTCAGATACGCAGTATTTT.

The rearrangement joins TRBV7-5 to TRBJ2-3; TRBD2 is taken as the D call from the table, unchecked against the DNA. TRBV7-5 is labeled a pseudogene. The CDR3 sequence is 18 residues long. CDR3 in DNA: TGTGTCAGAAGCTTATGGACTAGCGGGGGGGCCGTCACAGATACGCAGTATTTT. This gives the protein CVRSLWTSGGAVTDTQYF.

This clone has more than one count but fewer than ten. V and J are TRBV6-5 and TRBJ1-2, with 11 bases matching TRBD1. Losses at the gene ends were 2 bases for V and 2 bases for J; bases not matched to a gene: 1. The germline V gene encodes CDR1 MNHEY and CDR2 SVGAGI. This CDR3 contains 15 residues. The CDR3 sequence is CASSYGDRGNYGYTF. The CDR3 nucleotides are TGTGCCAGCAGTTACGGGGACAGGGGGAACTATGGCTACACCTTC.

This chain links TRBV9 with TRBJ2-7; 7 nucleotides align to TRBD1. The CDR3 has 16 residues. V shed 0 bases and J 1 base; nucleotides not matched to a gene: 7. Germline CDR1 and CDR2: SGDLS and YYNGEE. The CDR3 DNA follows: TGTGCCAGCAGCGTAGGTCTCGGGACAGCATCCTACGAGCAGTACTTC. Amino acids: CASSVGLGTASYEQYF. The complete variable domain, with remaining parts taken from reference TRBV9 and TRBJ2-7, reads DSGVTQTPKHLITATGQRVTLRCSPRSGDLSVYWYQQSLDQGLQFLIQYYNGEERAKGNILERFSAQQFPDLHSELNLSSLELGDSALYFCASSVGLGTASYEQYFGPGTRLTVT.

The V gene is TRBV2, the J gene TRBJ1-2; TRBD1 aligns across 8 bases. Germline assignment: CDR1 SNHLY and CDR2 FYNNEI. This CDR3 has 14 amino acids. Germline trimming cut 6 bases from V and 4 bases from J; bases unmatched to any gene: 7. The CDR3 bases are TGTGCCAGCAGCGCAGGGGGCGACGGCTATGGCTACACCTTC. Its protein product is CASSAGGDGYGYTF.

The rearrangement joins TRBV7-9 to TRBJ2-2, with 12 bases matching TRBD2. Germline V gene data show CDR1 as SEHNR and CDR2 as FQNEAQ (reference sequence). This CDR3 comprises 16 residues. The junction had 8 bases not matched to a gene; V was cut back by 4 bases and J by 8 bases. CDR3 residues: CASSSPSGGAWGELFF. Written as DNA, the CDR3 is TGTGCCAGCAGCTCCCCTAGCGGGGGGGCCTGGGGGGAGCTGTTTTTT.

The V and J genes are TRBV30 and TRBJ2-3; D gene uncertain. This CDR3 comprises 13 residues. Germline assignment: CDR1 GTSNPN and CDR2 SVGIG (reference sequence). V was shortened by 2 bases and J by 5 bases, with 11 bases between the two germline ends. The CDR3 is CAWSSRLLDTQYF. The DNA of the CDR3 is TGTGCCTGGAGTTCGAGACTGCTAGATACGCAGTATTTT.

This chain links TRBV30 with TRBJ1-2; D gene unclear. V was cut by 3 bases and J by 8 bases, with 16 bases left in between. The CDR3 sequence is 13 residues long. Germline V gene sequence: CDR1 GTSNPN, CDR2 SVGIG (reference sequence). As DNA, the CDR3 is TGTGCCTGGAGATCCGTCACTCTCAGGGGCTACACCTTC. It codes for CAWRSVTLRGYTF.

The rearrangement joins TRBV2 to TRBJ2-3, with D tentatively TRBD2 (7 bases). The CDR3 contains 11 residues. Germline CDR1 is SNHLY and CDR2 is FYNNEI. The CDR3 spells CGSGGGDTQYF. The CDR3 nucleotides are TGTGGCTCGGGGGGCGGTGATACGCAGTATTTT.